This entry is about one T cell receptor (beta chain). Trimming took off 6 bases at V and 13 bases at J, with 23 bases between the two ends. Germline assignment: CDR1 MNHEY and CDR2 SVGAGI. This CDR3 contains 14 residues. Measured with immunoSEQ multiplex PCR; TCRdb has only the in-frame clones, and not every one. The table has about 48,000 clones, 75% to 85% seen once. The record originates from a study of OX40 agonist ivuxolimab in advanced cancers. This sequence joins TRBV6-5 and TRBJ2-3, with D unresolved. The receptor comes from an adult with an advanced solid tumor such as melanoma, head and neck, liver or kidney cancer. Here the sequenced sample was CD4+ or CD8+ T cells sorted from blood, taken in a trial of the OX40 agonist ivuxolimab. The CDR3 sequence: CASRKRPQALEEYF. In DNA form, the CDR3 reads TGTGCCAGCAGAAAACGCCCTCAGGCGCTCGAAGAGTATTTT.